Each of the 14 T cell receptor beta chains below was sequenced from the same sample in a study of cytomegalovirus exposure and HLA in healthy donors. Researchers ran the PCR with 60 Vbeta and 13 Jbeta primers. TCRdb's copy holds only in-frame clones and misses some; the assay was immunoSEQ multiplex PCR. The table records about 160,000 clones, around 80% of them present only once. Sequenced sample: PBMCs. Source of these receptors: a man aged 35-49 years in good health and CMV-seronegative.

The chain uses TRBV10-3 and TRBJ2-7, with 7 bases aligning to TRBD1. The CDR3 runs 17 residues. J gave up 1 base and V 1 base, and 10 bases lay outside the gene matches. CDR1 and CDR2 (germline): ENHRY, SYGVKD. The CDR3 DNA follows: TGTGCCATCAGTGAGTTTCCCCCGGGACAGCCGTCCTACGAGCAGTACTTC. This translates into CAISEFPPGQPSYEQYF.

As DNA, the CDR3 is TGTGCCATCAGTGAGTCGGTTAAGGCAGGGGGCGCAGATACGCAGTATTTT. It specifies CAISESVKAGGADTQYF. V usage is TRBV10-3 and J usage is TRBJ2-3; TRBD1 agrees at 8 bases. V gave up 0 bases and J gave up 4 bases; unmatched junction bases: 9. Germline values: CDR1 ENHRY, CDR2 SYGVKD. CDR3 size: 17 residues.

Note on this clone: Distinct nucleotide sequences in the sample also encode this CDR3. J is TRBJ2-5 and V is TRBV5-1, with 10 nucleotides matching TRBD2. Germline trimming cut 0 bases from V and 1 base from J; bases unmatched to any gene: 0. CDR3 length equals 15 residues. Germline loops: CDR1 SGHRS, CDR2 YFSETQ. This CDR3 reads CASSLGLAGQETQYF. DNA for the CDR3: TGCGCCAGCAGCTTGGGACTAGCGGGCCAAGAGACCCAGTACTTC.

This chain uses TRBV5-1 with TRBJ2-7; 11 positions agree with TRBD1. The CDR3 contains 18 residues. The V and J ends lost 2 bases and 2 bases, in that order; junction bases with no gene match: 12. Germline CDR1 SGHRS, CDR2 YFSETQ. CDR3 bases: TGCGCCAGCAGCTTCTCCCGGGACAGGGGGGCCCGGACCTACGAGCAGTACTTC. This encodes CASSFSRDRGARTYEQYF.

This clone has only a few counts. This chain links TRBV11-2 with TRBJ2-5, with TRBD2 identical over 10 bases. The CDR3 sequence is 14 residues long. Trimming removed 2 bases from V and 5 bases from J; junction bases left unmatched: 2. CDR1 is SGHAT and CDR2 is FQNNGV in the germline V gene. The CDR3 reads CASSLLAGVETQYF. In nucleotides, the CDR3 is TGTGCCAGCAGCTTACTAGCGGGAGTGGAGACCCAGTACTTC.

The rearrangement uses TRBV7-2 and TRBJ1-2; 8 bases agree with TRBD1. V shed 4 bases and J 12 bases; nucleotides not matched to a gene: 10. The CDR3 spans 13 residues. Germline-derived CDR1 and CDR2 are SGHTA and FQGNSA. The CDR3 DNA is TGTGCCAGCAGCTCGAGACAGGGGATGGCTAACACCTTC. Protein product: CASSSRQGMANTF.

This rearrangement joins TRBV7-6 to TRBJ2-7, with TRBD2 matching over 12 bases. Germline V gives CDR1 SGHVS, CDR2 FNYEAQ. The CDR3 runs to 15 residues. The J segment lost 6 bases and the V segment lost 5 bases, leaving 8 bases of the junction unmatched. The CDR3 nucleotides are TGTGCCAGCAGCCCGATCGGACTAGCGGGACCCGAGCAGTACTTC. As protein: CASSPIGLAGPEQYF.

This clone was observed a single time. The chain links TRBV4-3 to TRBJ2-7; 8 positions match TRBD1. With V trimmed by 4 bases and J by 5 bases, 7 bases remained unmatched. The CDR3 extends over 14 amino acids. The germline gives CDR1 LGHNA, CDR2 YSLEER. The CDR3 spells CASSPGQVSDEQYF. CDR3 bases: TGCGCCAGCAGCCCGGGACAGGTTTCCGACGAGCAGTACTTC.

V gene TRBV5-1 combines with J gene TRBJ2-1; 8 bases align to TRBD2. Germline CDR1 and CDR2: SGHRS and YFSETQ. This CDR3 comprises 18 residues. V dropped 0 bases and J dropped 4; count of bases not matched to a gene: 12. The CDR3 is CASSLGVMRGDKYNEQFF. The CDR3 DNA follows: TGCGCCAGCAGCTTGGGGGTAATGCGGGGGGATAAATACAATGAGCAGTTCTTC.

V gene TRBV7-2 combines with J gene TRBJ1-5; weak D call: TRBD1 (6 bases). The V gene's germline CDR1 is SGHTA and CDR2 FQGNSA. Deletions cut 5 bases from V and 0 bases from J, with 11 bases between. This CDR3 has 15 residues. The CDR3 DNA sequence: TGTGCCAGCAGCCCCCAGGGGAATAGCAATCAGCCCCAGCATTTT. It codes for CASSPQGNSNQPQHF.

The chain joins TRBV6-1 to TRBJ1-2; TRBD1 matches at 7 bases. The germline gives CDR1 MNHNS, CDR2 SASEGT. The CDR3 runs 15 residues. With 6 bases clipped from V and 0 bases from J, the junction kept 7 bases outside the gene matches. The CDR3 bases are TGTGCCAGCAGGTACACAGGGGATACTAACTATGGCTACACCTTC. Protein: CASRYTGDTNYGYTF.

The chain uses TRBV19 and TRBJ1-1; 10 bases align to TRBD1. V shed 2 bases and J 0 bases; nucleotides not matched to a gene: 15. CDR3 length equals 20 residues. From germline, CDR1 is LNHDA and CDR2 SQIVND (reference sequence). The DNA of the CDR3 is TGTGCCAGTAGTATAATAGGCAGCGGACAGGGGGTGTTCATGAACACTGAAGCTTTCTTT. This gives the protein CASSIIGSGQGVFMNTEAFF. Full variable domain (rest looked up from reference TRBV19 and TRBJ1-1): DGGITQSPKYLFRKEGQNVTLSCEQNLNHDAMYWYRQDPGQGLRLIYYSQIVNDFQKGDIAEGYSVSREKKESFPLTVTSAQKNPTAFYLCASSIIGSGQGVFMNTEAFFGQGTRLTVV.

The V and J genes are TRBV7-2 and TRBJ2-7; 10 nucleotides align to TRBD2. Germline V gene data show CDR1 as SGHTA and CDR2 as FQGNSA. The CDR3 runs 19 residues. The V segment lost 0 bases and the J segment 2 bases; nucleotides outside the gene matches: 13. The CDR3 region is CASSLARTRGSGRAYEQYF. The CDR3 DNA sequence: TGTGCCAGCAGCTTAGCCCGGACTAGAGGAAGCGGGAGGGCCTACGAGCAGTACTTC. Looking up the rest from reference TRBV7-2 and TRBJ2-7 gives the full variable domain: GAGVSQSPSNKVTEKGKDVELRCDPISGHTALYWYRQSLGQGLEFLIYFQGNSAPDKSGLPSDRFSAERTGGSVSTLTIQRTQQEDSAVYLCASSLARTRGSGRAYEQYFGPGTRLTVT.

The J gene is TRBJ2-7, the V gene TRBV29-1, with 8 bases identical to TRBD2. The CDR3 spans 16 residues. Losses at the gene ends were 1 base for V and 0 bases for J; bases not matched to a gene: 8. Germline V gene data show CDR1 as SQVTM and CDR2 as ANQGSEA. CDR3 in DNA: TGCAGCGTTGAAGCGCAGGGGACTAGGAGCTCCTACGAGCAGTACTTC. Its protein is CSVEAQGTRSSYEQYF.